The source of this T cell receptor (beta chain) is a study of blood T cell repertoires in COVID-19. Study overall: Researchers got acute and convalescent COVID-19 samples from the United States, Italy and Spain.

The repertoire was sequenced with immunoSEQ multiplex PCR; TCRdb's copy has only in-frame clones and lacks some. The sample has more than 300,000 clones; 85% to 90% are singletons. The V and J ends lost 4 bases and 0 bases respectively, with 12 bases between them. The CDR3 consists of 15 residues. The germline CDR1 and CDR2 sequences are SEHNR and FQNEAQ (reference sequence). This rearrangement joins TRBV7-9 to TRBJ1-1; tentatively, D is TRBD1 (5 bases). This sequence originates from a woman under 40 who had recovered from COVID-19. Material: PBMCs or T cells enriched from blood (not recorded which). The CDR3 here is CASSSTTGLNTEAFF. CDR3 bases: TGTGCCAGCAGCTCGACAACAGGATTGAACACTGAAGCTTTCTTT.